These 2 T cell receptor beta chains originate from one sample sequenced in a study of CD8+CD57+ T cells in acquired aplastic anemia. Individuals selected for sequencing had exhibited CD8+CD57+ cell expansion on flow cytometry. Genomic DNA acted as the template from which TCR beta VDJ combination and CDR3 sequence profiling were carried out. TCRdb re-derived calls from the reads in MiXCR, one entry per CDR3 protein. Here the sample spans approximately 180,000 distinct CDR3 sequences, around 63% being singletons. Sequenced input: sorted CD4+, CD8+, or CD8+CD57+ T cells (not recorded which) from PBMCs. The receptors originated from a human donor with aplastic anemia.

This clonotype was detected only once. The J gene is TRBJ2-7, the V gene TRBV7-6; TRBD2 matches at 7 bases. The V gene end was trimmed by 2 bases and the J gene end by 0 bases; junction bases not matched to a gene: 4. CDR1 is SGHVS and CDR2 is FNYEAQ in the germline V gene. The CDR3 spans 15 residues. The CDR3 DNA reads as TGTGCCAGCAGCTTACCCGCGGGGGTCTCCTACGAGCAGTACTTC. It yields the protein CASSLPAGVSYEQYF.

The chain employs TRBV25-1 and TRBJ1-6; D remains ambiguous. The CDR3 loop spans 13 amino acids. Per the germline V gene, CDR1 is MGHDK and CDR2 is SYGVNS. V lost 6 bases and J 7 bases, leaving 10 bases between the germline ends. CDR3 sequence (DNA): TGTGCCAGCAGGCAAGATCCCAATTCACCCCTCCACTTT. Translation gives CASRQDPNSPLHF.